Below, 4 T cell receptor beta chains from the same sample are listed, as sequenced in a study of blood T cell repertoires in COVID-19. Profiling relied on immunoSEQ multiplex PCR, and the TCRdb table lists in-frame clones only, not all of them. The sample lists some 200,000 clones; 70% to 90% were seen once. Sequencing was performed on peripheral blood. The receptors shown here come from a man in his 60s with active or convalescent COVID-19.

The chain links TRBV19 to TRBJ1-3; tentative D call: TRBD1 (5 bases). Germline CDR1 reads LNHDA; CDR2 reads SQIVND (reference sequence). V was cut by 7 bases and J by 0 bases, with 13 bases left in between. CDR3 length: 15 amino acids. The CDR3 nucleotides are TGTGCCAGTACCCGGGGACTGAGCTCTGGAAACACCATATATTTT. Translation gives CASTRGLSSGNTIYF.

The genes are TRBV6-1 and TRBJ1-2, with D perhaps TRBD1 (6 bases). The CDR3 is made up of 15 amino acids. The V gene's germline CDR1 is MNHNS and CDR2 SASEGT. The germline V and J ends were trimmed by 2 bases and 6 bases, with 16 bases remaining between them. The CDR3 DNA reads TGTGCCAGCAGTGAAAGGAGGACAGTCAGAAATGGCTACACCTTC. Protein sequence: CASSERRTVRNGYTF.

The J gene is TRBJ1-2, the V gene TRBV6-1; 7 bases match TRBD1. The CDR3 runs to 16 residues. Germline assignment: CDR1 MNHNS and CDR2 SASEGT. V lost 1 base to trimming and J lost 4 bases; unmatched junction nucleotides: 9. Here the CDR3 DNA reads TGTGCCAGCAGTGAAGGTATCGAGGGGGCGTTCTATGGCTACACCTTC. It yields the protein CASSEGIEGAFYGYTF.

The chain employs TRBV5-1 and TRBJ2-1, with 9 bases matching TRBD1. The CDR3 runs 14 residues. J was trimmed by 4 bases and V by 4 bases; bases with no gene match: 3. Germline CDR1 and CDR2: SGHRS and YFSETQ. CDR3 coding DNA: TGCGCCAGCAGCCTGGGACAGGGTTACAATGAGCAGTTCTTC. This encodes CASSLGQGYNEQFF. Full variable domain (missing parts from reference TRBV5-1 and TRBJ2-1): KAGVTQTPRYLIKTRGQQVTLSCSPISGHRSVSWYQQTPGQGLQFLFEYFSETQRNKGNFPGRFSGRQFSNSRSEMNVSTLELGDSALYLCASSLGQGYNEQFFGPGTRLTVL.